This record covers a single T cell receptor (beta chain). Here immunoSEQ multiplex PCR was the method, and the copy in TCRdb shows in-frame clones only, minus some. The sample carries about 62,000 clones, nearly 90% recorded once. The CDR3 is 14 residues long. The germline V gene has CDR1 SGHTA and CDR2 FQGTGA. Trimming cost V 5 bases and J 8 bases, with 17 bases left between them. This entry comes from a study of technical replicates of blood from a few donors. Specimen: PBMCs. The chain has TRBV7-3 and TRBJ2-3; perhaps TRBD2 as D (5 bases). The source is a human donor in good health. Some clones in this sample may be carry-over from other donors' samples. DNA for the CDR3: TGTGCCAGCAGCACAAACTCCGCTGCGGGTACGCAGTATTTT. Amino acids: CASSTNSAAGTQYF.